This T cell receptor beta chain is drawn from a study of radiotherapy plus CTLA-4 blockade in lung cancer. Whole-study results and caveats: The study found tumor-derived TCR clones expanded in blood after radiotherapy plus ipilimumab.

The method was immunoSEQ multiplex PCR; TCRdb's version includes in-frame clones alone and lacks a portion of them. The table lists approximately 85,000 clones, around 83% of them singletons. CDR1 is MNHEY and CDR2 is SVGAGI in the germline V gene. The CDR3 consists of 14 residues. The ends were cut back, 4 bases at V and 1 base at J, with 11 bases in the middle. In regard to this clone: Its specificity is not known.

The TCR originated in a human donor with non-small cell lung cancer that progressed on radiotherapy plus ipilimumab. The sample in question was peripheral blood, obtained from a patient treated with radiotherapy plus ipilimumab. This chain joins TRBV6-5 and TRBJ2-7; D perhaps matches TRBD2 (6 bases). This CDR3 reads CASSFGLHSYEQYF. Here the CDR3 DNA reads TGTGCCAGCAGTTTCGGACTACATTCCTACGAGCAGTACTTC.